One and the same sample provided the 9 T cell receptor beta chains below, sequenced in a study of blood T cell repertoires in COVID-19. TCRdb's copy holds only in-frame clones and misses some; the assay was immunoSEQ multiplex PCR. The sample shows some 220,000 clones, roughly 80% of them seen only once. Material for sequencing was peripheral blood. These receptors all come from a woman in her 70s with COVID-19, enrolled during active disease.

This sequence joins TRBV28 and TRBJ1-3, with D tentatively TRBD1 (5 bases). Germline V gene lookup returns CDR1 MDHEN and CDR2 SYDVKM. This CDR3 has 15 residues. The germline V and J ends were trimmed by 8 bases and 0 bases, with 14 bases remaining between them. CDR3 loop: CASLVGGSSGNTIYF. CDR3 sequence (DNA): TGTGCCAGCTTAGTGGGGGGAAGCTCTGGAAACACCATATATTTT.

The chain has TRBV5-1 and TRBJ1-1; TRBD1 matches 12 bases. The CDR3 consists of 16 residues. CDR1 and CDR2 from the germline V gene are SGHRS and YFSETQ. V lost 3 bases to trimming and J lost 2 bases; unmatched junction nucleotides: 5. DNA for the CDR3: TGCGCCAGCAGCTCCGGGACAGGGGGCGGAAACACTGAAGCTTTCTTT. It yields the protein CASSSGTGGGNTEAFF.

The chain recombines TRBV28 with TRBJ2-5; no reliable D call. The germline V gene has CDR1 MDHEN and CDR2 SYDVKM. Trimming shortened V by 5 bases and J by 7 bases, and 11 bases separated the two germline ends. The CDR3 has 12 residues. CDR3 protein: CASSPRIRTQYF. In DNA, the CDR3 is TGTGCCAGCAGTCCTCGAATCAGGACCCAGTACTTC.

The rearrangement links TRBV6-2 or TRBV6-3 to TRBJ2-1, with 8 bases that match TRBD2. The V and J ends lost 5 bases and 6 bases, in that order; junction bases with no gene match: 12. CDR1 is MNHEY, CDR2 SVGEGT, per germline. This CDR3 region has 16 residues. CDR3 nucleotide sequence: TGTGCCAGCAGTGACCGGGGGGGCGGGAGCATCAATGAGCAGTTCTTC. Translating it yields CASSDRGGGSINEQFF.

The gene calls are TRBV27 and TRBJ2-5; the match to TRBD2 covers 8 bases. V dropped 7 bases and J dropped 1; count of bases not matched to a gene: 5. This CDR3 contains 14 residues. The germline gives CDR1 MNHEY, CDR2 SMNVEV (reference sequence). CDR3 sequence: CASNSGGPQETQYF. In DNA, the CDR3 is TGTGCCAGCAACTCGGGAGGGCCCCAAGAGACCCAGTACTTC.

DNA of the CDR3: TGTGCCAGCAGCGGTAGCGGGAGTCGAGAGACCCAGTACTTC. It yields the protein CASSGSGSRETQYF. The rearrangement links TRBV2 to TRBJ2-5; TRBD2 agrees at 9 bases. The ends lost 6 bases at V and 4 bases at J; junction bases unmatched: 6. CDR1 and CDR2 (germline): SNHLY, FYNNEI. The CDR3 length is 14 residues.

The chain combines TRBV5-4 with TRBJ1-1, with D tentatively TRBD1 (6 bases). The CDR3 has 12 residues. The germline V and J ends were trimmed by 4 bases and 5 bases, with 9 bases remaining between them. Germline V lookup: CDR1 SGHNT, CDR2 YYREEE (reference sequence). The DNA of the CDR3 is TGTGCCAGCAGCCAACAGGGAACTGAAGCTTTCTTT. It yields the protein CASSQQGTEAFF.

This chain connects TRBV5-6 to TRBJ2-7; 7 nucleotides align to TRBD2. The CDR3 spans 17 residues. With V trimmed by 5 bases and J by 2 bases, 16 bases remained unmatched. CDR1 SGHDT and CDR2 YYEEEE come from the germline V gene. The CDR3 DNA sequence: TGTGCCAGCAGTTCGGGCTTTTTGCGGGAGAGGACCTACGAGCAGTACTTC. This codes for CASSSGFLRERTYEQYF. Looking up the rest from reference TRBV5-6 and TRBJ2-7 gives the full variable domain: DAGVTQSPTHLIKTRGQQVTLRCSPKSGHDTVSWYQQALGQGPQFIFQYYEEEERQRGNFPDRFSGHQFPNYSSELNVNALLLGDSALYLCASSSGFLRERTYEQYFGPGTRLTVT.

Notes on this clone: The identical CDR3 is also encoded by other nucleotide sequences in the sample. In nucleotides, the CDR3 is TGCGCCAGCAGCTTGGAGGGAGCCAACACTGAAGCTTTCTTT. Its translation is CASSLEGANTEAFF. The chain links TRBV5-1 to TRBJ1-1, with D unclear. Between the trimmed V and J ends, which lost 0 bases and 2 bases, there was a span of 8 bases. The CDR3 is 14 residues long. Germline V gene lookup returns CDR1 SGHRS and CDR2 YFSETQ.